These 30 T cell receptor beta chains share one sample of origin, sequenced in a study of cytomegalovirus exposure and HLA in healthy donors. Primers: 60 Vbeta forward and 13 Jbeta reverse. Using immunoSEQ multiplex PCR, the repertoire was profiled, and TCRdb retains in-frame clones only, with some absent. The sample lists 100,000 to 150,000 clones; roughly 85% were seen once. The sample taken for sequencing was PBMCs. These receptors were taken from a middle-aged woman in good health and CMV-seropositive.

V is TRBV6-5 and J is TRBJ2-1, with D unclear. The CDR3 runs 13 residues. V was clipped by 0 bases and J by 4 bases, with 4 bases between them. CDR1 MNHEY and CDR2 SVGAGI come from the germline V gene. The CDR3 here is CASSYSSYNEQFF. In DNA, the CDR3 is TGTGCCAGCAGTTACTCGAGTTACAATGAGCAGTTCTTC.

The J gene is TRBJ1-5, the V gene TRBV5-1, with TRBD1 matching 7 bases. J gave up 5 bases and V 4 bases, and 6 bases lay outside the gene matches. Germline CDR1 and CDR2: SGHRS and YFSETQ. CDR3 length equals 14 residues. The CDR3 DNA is TGCGCCAGCAGCACCGGGACAGCTGATCAGCCCCAGCATTTT. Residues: CASSTGTADQPQHF.

The DNA for the CDR3 is TGCGCCAGCAGCTTGGGAATATTACTAGCGGGAGGCGAAGATACGCAGTATTTT. It codes for CASSLGILLAGGEDTQYF. J is TRBJ2-3 and V is TRBV5-1; 12 bases match TRBD2. The V gene end was trimmed by 0 bases and the J gene end by 5 bases; junction bases not matched to a gene: 10. This CDR3 has 18 residues. The V gene's germline CDR1 is SGHRS and CDR2 YFSETQ.

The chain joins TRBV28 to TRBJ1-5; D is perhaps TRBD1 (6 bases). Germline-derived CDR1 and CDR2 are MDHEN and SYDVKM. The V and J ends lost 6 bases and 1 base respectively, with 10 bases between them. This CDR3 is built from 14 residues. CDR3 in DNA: TGTGCCAGCAGACTACAGGGAAGCAATCAGCCCCAGCATTTT. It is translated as CASRLQGSNQPQHF.

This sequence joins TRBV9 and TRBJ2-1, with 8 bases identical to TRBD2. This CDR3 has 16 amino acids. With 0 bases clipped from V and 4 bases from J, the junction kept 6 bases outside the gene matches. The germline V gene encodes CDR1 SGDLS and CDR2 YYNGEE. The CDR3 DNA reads TGTGCCAGCAGCGTAGCTTCGGGAGGGCCTTACAATGAGCAGTTCTTC. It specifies CASSVASGGPYNEQFF.

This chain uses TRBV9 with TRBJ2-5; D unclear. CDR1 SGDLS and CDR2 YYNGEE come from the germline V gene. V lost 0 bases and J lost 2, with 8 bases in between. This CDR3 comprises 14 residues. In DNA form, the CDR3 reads TGTGCCAGCAGCGTAGGGCTTCATCAAGAGACCCAGTACTTC. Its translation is CASSVGLHQETQYF.

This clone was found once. CDR3 bases: TGTGCCAGCAGTTACGATAGAGTCCCATACACAGATACGCAGTATTTT. As protein: CASSYDRVPYTDTQYF. The V gene is TRBV6-6, the J gene TRBJ2-3; unclear D gene. There are 16 residues in the CDR3. Trimming took off 2 bases at V and 2 bases at J, with 14 bases between the two ends. Germline CDR1 and CDR2: MNHNY and SVGAGI (reference sequence).

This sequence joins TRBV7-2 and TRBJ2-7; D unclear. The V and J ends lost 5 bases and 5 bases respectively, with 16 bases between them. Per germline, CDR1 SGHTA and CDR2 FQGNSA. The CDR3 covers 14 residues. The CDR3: CASSPPLRINEQYF. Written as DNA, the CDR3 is TGTGCCAGCAGCCCCCCCTTGAGGATAAACGAGCAGTACTTC.

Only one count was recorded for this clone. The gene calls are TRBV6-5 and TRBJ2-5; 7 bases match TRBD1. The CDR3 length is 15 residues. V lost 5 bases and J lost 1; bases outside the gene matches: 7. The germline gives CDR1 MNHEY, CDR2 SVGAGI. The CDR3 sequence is CASSGTGQLQETQYF. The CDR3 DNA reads TGTGCCAGCAGTGGAACGGGACAGCTCCAAGAGACCCAGTACTTC.

In DNA form, the CDR3 reads TGTGCCAGCAGCCGTCTTGGGACTGATGGTTTGGATACGCAGTATTTT. Translated, it gives CASSRLGTDGLDTQYF. The rearrangement links TRBV7-3 to TRBJ2-3, with D maybe TRBD2 (6 bases). V dropped 5 bases and J dropped 6 bases, with 21 bases sitting between them. The CDR3 totals 16 residues. Germline values: CDR1 SGHTA, CDR2 FQGTGA.

Here the CDR3 reads CASSENEGGLGQPQHF. The CDR3, as DNA: TGCGCCAGCAGCGAGAACGAAGGGGGTTTGGGTCAGCCCCAGCATTTT. V usage is TRBV5-1 and J usage is TRBJ1-5, with D perhaps TRBD1 (6 bases). CDR3 length: 16 amino acids. With 4 bases removed from V and 6 bases from J, the gap between germline ends came to 20 bases. CDR1 and CDR2 (germline): SGHRS, YFSETQ.

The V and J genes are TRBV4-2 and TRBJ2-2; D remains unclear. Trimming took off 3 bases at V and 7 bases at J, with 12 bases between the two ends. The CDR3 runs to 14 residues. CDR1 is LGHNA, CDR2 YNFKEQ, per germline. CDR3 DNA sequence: TGTGCCAGCAGCCATTACGCGGTCGGCGGGGAGCTGTTTTTT. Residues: CASSHYAVGGELFF.

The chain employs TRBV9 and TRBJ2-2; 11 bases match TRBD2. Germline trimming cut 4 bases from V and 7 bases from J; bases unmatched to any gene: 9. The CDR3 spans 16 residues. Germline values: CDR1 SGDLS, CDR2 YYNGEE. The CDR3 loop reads CASSNSGRASGGELFF. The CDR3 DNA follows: TGTGCCAGCAGCAATAGCGGGAGGGCCTCTGGCGGGGAGCTGTTTTTT.

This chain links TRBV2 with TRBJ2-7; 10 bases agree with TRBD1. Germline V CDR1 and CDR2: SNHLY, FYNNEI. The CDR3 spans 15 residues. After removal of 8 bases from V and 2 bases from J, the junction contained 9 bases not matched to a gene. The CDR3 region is CASCPGQGLPYEQYF. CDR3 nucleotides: TGTGCCAGCTGCCCGGGACAGGGGTTGCCCTACGAGCAGTACTTC.

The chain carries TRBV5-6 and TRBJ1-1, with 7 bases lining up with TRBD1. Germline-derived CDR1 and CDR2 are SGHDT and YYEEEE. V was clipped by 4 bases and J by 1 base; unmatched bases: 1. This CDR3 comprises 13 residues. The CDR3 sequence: CASSRQGNTEAFF. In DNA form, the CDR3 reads TGTGCCAGCAGCCGACAGGGGAACACTGAAGCTTTCTTT.

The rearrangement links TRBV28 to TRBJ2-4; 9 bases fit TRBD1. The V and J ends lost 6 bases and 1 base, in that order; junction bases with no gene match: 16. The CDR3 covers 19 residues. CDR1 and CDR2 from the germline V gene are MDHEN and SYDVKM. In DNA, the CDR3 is TGTGCCAGCAGCCTAACAGGGGGCGAGATGATTATGGCCAAAAACATTCAGTACTTC. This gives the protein CASSLTGGEMIMAKNIQYF.

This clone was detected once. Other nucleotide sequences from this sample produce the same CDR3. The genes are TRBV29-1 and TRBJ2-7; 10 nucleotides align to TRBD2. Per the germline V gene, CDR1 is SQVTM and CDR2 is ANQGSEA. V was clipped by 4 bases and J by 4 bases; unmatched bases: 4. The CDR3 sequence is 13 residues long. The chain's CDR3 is CSVVGTSVYEQYF. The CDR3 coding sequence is TGCAGCGTTGTCGGGACTAGCGTGTACGAGCAGTACTTC.

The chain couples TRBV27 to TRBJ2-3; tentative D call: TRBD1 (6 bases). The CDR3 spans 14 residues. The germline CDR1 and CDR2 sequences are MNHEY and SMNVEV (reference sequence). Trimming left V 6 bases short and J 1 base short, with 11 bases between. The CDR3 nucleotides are TGTGCCAGCAGCCCTCCAGGGGGCACAGATACGCAGTATTTT. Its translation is CASSPPGGTDTQYF.

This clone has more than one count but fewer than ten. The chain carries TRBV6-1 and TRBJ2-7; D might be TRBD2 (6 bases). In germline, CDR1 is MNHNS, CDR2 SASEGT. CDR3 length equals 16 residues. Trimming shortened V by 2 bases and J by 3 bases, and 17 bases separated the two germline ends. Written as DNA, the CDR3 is TGTGCCAGCAGTGAAAGGGCCGGGAGAGAGGGCTACGAGCAGTACTTC. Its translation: CASSERAGREGYEQYF.

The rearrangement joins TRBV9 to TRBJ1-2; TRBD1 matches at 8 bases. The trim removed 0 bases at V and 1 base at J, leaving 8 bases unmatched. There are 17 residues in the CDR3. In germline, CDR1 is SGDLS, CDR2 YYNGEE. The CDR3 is CASSVADRVSSNYGYTF. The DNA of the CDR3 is TGTGCCAGCAGCGTAGCGGACAGGGTGTCTAGTAACTATGGCTACACCTTC.

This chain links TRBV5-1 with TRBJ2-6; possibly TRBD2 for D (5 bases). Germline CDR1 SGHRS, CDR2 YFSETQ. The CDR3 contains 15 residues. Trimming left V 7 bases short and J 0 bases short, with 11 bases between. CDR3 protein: CASGGSRSGANVLTF. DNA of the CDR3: TGCGCCAGCGGAGGATCCCGCTCTGGGGCCAACGTCCTGACTTTC. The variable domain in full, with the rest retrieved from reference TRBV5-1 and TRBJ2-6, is KAGVTQTPRYLIKTRGQQVTLSCSPISGHRSVSWYQQTPGQGLQFLFEYFSETQRNKGNFPGRFSGRQFSNSRSEMNVSTLELGDSALYLCASGGSRSGANVLTFGAGSRLTVL.

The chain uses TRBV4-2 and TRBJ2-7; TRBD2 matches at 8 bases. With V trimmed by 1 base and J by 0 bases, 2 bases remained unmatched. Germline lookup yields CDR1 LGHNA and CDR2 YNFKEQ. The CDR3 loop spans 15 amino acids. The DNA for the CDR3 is TGTGCCAGCAGCCAAGGGACTAGCAGCTCCTACGAGCAGTACTTC. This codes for CASSQGTSSSYEQYF.

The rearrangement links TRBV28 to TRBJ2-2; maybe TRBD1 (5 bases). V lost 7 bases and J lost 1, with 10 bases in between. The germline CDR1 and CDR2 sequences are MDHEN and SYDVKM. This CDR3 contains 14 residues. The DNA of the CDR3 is TGTGCCAGCACAAGACAGTTGAACACCGGGGAGCTGTTTTTT. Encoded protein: CASTRQLNTGELFF.

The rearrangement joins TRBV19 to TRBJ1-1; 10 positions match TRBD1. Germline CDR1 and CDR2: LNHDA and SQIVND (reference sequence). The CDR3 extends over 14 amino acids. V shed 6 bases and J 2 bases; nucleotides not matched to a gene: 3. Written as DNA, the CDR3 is TGTGCCAGTAGCCGGGACAGGGGAAACACTGAAGCTTTCTTT. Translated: CASSRDRGNTEAFF.

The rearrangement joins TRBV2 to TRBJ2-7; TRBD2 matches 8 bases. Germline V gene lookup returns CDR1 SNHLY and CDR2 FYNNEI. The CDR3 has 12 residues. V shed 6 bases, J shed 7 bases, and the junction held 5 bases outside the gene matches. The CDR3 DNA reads TGTGCCAGCAGACGGGAGGGGGATGAGCAGTACTTC. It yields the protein CASRREGDEQYF.

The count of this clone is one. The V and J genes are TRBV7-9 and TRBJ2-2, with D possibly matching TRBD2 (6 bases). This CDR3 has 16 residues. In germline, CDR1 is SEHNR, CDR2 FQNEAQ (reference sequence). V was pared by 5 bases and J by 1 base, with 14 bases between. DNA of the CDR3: TGTGCCAGCAGCCCGCGGCGCGGGAAGAACACCGGGGAGCTGTTTTTT. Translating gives CASSPRRGKNTGELFF. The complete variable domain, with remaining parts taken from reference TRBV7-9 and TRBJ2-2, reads DTGVSQNPRHKITKRGQNVTFRCDPISEHNRLYWYRQTLGQGPEFLTYFQNEAQLEKSRLLSDRFSAERPKGSFSTLEIQRTEQGDSAMYLCASSPRRGKNTGELFFGEGSRLTVL.

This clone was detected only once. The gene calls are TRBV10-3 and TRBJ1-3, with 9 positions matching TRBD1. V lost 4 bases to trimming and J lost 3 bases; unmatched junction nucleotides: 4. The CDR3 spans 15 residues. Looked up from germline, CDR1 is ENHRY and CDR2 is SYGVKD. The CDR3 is CAISGPDRGGNTIYF. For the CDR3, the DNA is TGTGCCATCAGTGGACCGGACAGGGGTGGAAACACCATATATTTT.

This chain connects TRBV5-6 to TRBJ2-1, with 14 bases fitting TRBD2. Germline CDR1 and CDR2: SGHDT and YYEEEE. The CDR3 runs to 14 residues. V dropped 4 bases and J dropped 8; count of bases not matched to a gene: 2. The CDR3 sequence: CASSGTSGSHEQFF. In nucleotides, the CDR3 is TGTGCCAGCAGCGGGACTAGCGGGAGTCATGAGCAGTTCTTC.

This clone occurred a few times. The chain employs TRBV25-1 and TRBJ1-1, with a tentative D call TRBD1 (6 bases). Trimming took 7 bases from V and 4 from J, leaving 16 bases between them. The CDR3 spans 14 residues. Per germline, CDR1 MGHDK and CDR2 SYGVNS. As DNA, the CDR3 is TGTGCCAGCACCCTAGGGGGTGGGGGCACTGAAGCTTTCTTT. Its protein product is CASTLGGGGTEAFF.

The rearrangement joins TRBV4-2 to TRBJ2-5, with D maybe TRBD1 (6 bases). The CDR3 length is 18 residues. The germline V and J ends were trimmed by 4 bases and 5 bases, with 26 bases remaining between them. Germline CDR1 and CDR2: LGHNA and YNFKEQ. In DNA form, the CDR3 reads TGTGCCAGCAGCCCCTTCCTCCCCCGGGACATTGGATGGGAGACCCAGTACTTC. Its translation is CASSPFLPRDIGWETQYF.